Shown below are 30 T cell receptor beta chains from a single sample sequenced in a study of T cell responses to AZD1222 COVID-19 vaccine. Data came from immunoSEQ multiplex PCR; TCRdb stores just in-frame clones and leaves some out. The sample consists of about 150,000 clones, about 89% of them appearing once. The material sequenced was peripheral blood, taken 28 days after the second AZD1222 dose. The receptors shown here come from an adult who received the AZD1222 COVID-19 vaccine.

J is TRBJ1-6 and V is TRBV7-2; D gene ambiguous. V lost 0 bases to trimming and J lost 7 bases, with 7 bases between them. Germline V gene data show CDR1 as SGHTA and CDR2 as FQGNSA. CDR3 length: 14 residues. CDR3 in DNA: TGTGCCAGCAGCTTAGCCCCGGGGAATTCACCCCTCCACTTT. Encoded protein: CASSLAPGNSPLHF.

V usage is TRBV30 and J usage is TRBJ1-2; 9 positions match TRBD1. This CDR3 is 15 amino acids long. Germline V gene data show CDR1 as GTSNPN and CDR2 as SVGIG (reference sequence). The ends lost 0 bases at V and 5 bases at J; junction bases unmatched: 7. The CDR3 DNA reads TGTGCCTGGAGTGTACAGGGGGCGCTTCCATATGGCTACACCTTC. It specifies CAWSVQGALPYGYTF.

The gene calls are TRBV5-1 and TRBJ1-5, with D maybe TRBD1 (5 bases). Germline-derived CDR1 and CDR2 are SGHRS and YFSETQ. The CDR3 contains 14 residues. V was clipped by 4 bases and J by 4 bases, with 12 bases between them. The DNA of the CDR3 is TGCGCCAGCAGCACAATGGGGGGAAATCAGCCCCAGCATTTT. Protein sequence: CASSTMGGNQPQHF.

This sequence joins TRBV3-1 (or the pseudogene TRBV3-2) and TRBJ2-3, with 8 bases fitting TRBD2. This CDR3 contains 15 residues. The junction had 9 bases not matched to a gene; V was cut back by 4 bases and J by 6 bases. Germline V CDR1 and CDR2: LGHDT, YNNKEL (reference sequence). The CDR3 spells CASSPTSGWGDTQYF. CDR3 nucleotides: TGTGCCAGCAGCCCCACTAGCGGATGGGGTGATACGCAGTATTTT.

This chain uses TRBV9 with TRBJ2-7, with D possibly being TRBD1 (5 bases). The CDR3 runs to 11 residues. V lost 3 bases and J 6 bases, leaving 7 bases between the germline ends. Looked up from germline, CDR1 is SGDLS and CDR2 is YYNGEE. For the CDR3, the DNA is TGTGCCAGCAGCGAAGGGGTCGAGCAGTACTTC. Residues: CASSEGVEQYF.

The chain is built from TRBV19 and TRBJ2-1; 9 bases align to TRBD2. This CDR3 spans 15 amino acids. CDR1 is LNHDA and CDR2 is SQIVND in the germline V gene (reference sequence). J gave up 8 bases and V 5 bases, and 10 bases lay outside the gene matches. The DNA for the CDR3 is TGTGCCAGTAGTCGAGCGGGGGGTCGGATGTATGAGCAGTTCTTC. It encodes CASSRAGGRMYEQFF.

The chain is built from TRBV2 and TRBJ2-5; 13 bases line up with TRBD2. With 6 bases clipped from V and 3 bases from J, the junction kept 4 bases outside the gene matches. CDR3 length: 15 residues. In germline, CDR1 is SNHLY, CDR2 FYNNEI. CDR3 sequence reads: CASSLLAGGKETQYF. The CDR3 region has the DNA TGTGCCAGCAGCCTACTAGCGGGAGGGAAAGAGACCCAGTACTTC.

V gene TRBV6-6 combines with J gene TRBJ1-1; D possibly corresponds to TRBD1 (5 bases). Trimming cost V 0 bases and J 11 bases, with 13 bases left between them. Per germline, CDR1 MNHNY and CDR2 SVGAGI (reference sequence). The CDR3 has 13 amino acids. CDR3 amino acids: CASSYSEGTFAFF. The CDR3 DNA reads as TGTGCCAGCAGTTACTCGGAAGGGACCTTCGCTTTCTTT.

There are a few counts of this clone. V is TRBV27 and J is TRBJ2-1, with TRBD2 identical over 14 bases. The CDR3 runs 16 residues. The germline CDR1 and CDR2 sequences are MNHEY and SMNVEV (reference sequence). The V and J ends lost 5 bases and 6 bases, in that order; junction bases with no gene match: 6. CDR3 in DNA: TGTGCCAGCAGTCAAAGGACTAGCGGGGGGATCAATGAGCAGTTCTTC. Encoded protein: CASSQRTSGGINEQFF.

This clone came up once. V and J are TRBV3-1 (or the pseudogene TRBV3-2) and TRBJ2-1; 15 positions agree with TRBD2. The CDR3 spans 17 residues. With 5 bases clipped from V and 4 bases from J, the junction kept 6 bases outside the gene matches. CDR1 and CDR2 (germline): LGHDT, YNNKEL (reference sequence). CDR3 protein: CASSSKGTSGRYNEQFF. The CDR3 DNA follows: TGTGCCAGCAGCTCTAAAGGGACTAGCGGGAGGTACAATGAGCAGTTCTTC.

The V gene is TRBV7-2, the J gene TRBJ2-1, with 7 bases that match TRBD2. CDR1 SGHTA and CDR2 FQGNSA come from the germline V gene. Germline trimming cut 3 bases from V and 0 bases from J; bases unmatched to any gene: 2. The length of the CDR3 is 15 residues. The CDR3 nucleotides are TGTGCCAGCAGCTTGGGGACTATCTCCTACAATGAGCAGTTCTTC. As protein: CASSLGTISYNEQFF.

This clone appeared a few times. The CDR3 DNA reads TGTGCCAGCAGCCCCGGCCCAGAGAACACTGAAGCTTTCTTT. Translated, it gives CASSPGPENTEAFF. This rearrangement joins TRBV7-3 to TRBJ1-1, with D unclear. Trimming took off 5 bases at V and 1 base at J, with 11 bases between the two ends. CDR3 size: 14 residues. Germline V gene lookup returns CDR1 SGHTA and CDR2 FQGTGA.

This sequence joins TRBV29-1 and TRBJ1-1, with D possibly being TRBD1 (6 bases). V lost 4 bases and J lost 4, with 10 bases in between. Germline CDR1 is SQVTM and CDR2 is ANQGSEA. The CDR3 runs to 12 residues. The CDR3 loop is CSVVEGGTEAFF. The DNA of the CDR3 is TGCAGCGTTGTCGAAGGGGGCACTGAAGCTTTCTTT.

This clone was observed a few times. The chain's CDR3 is CASSSAWTGSLGGEYGYTF. The CDR3 nucleotides read TGTGCCAGCAGTTCCGCCTGGACAGGGTCCCTTGGTGGGGAATATGGCTACACCTTC. The chain uses TRBV28 and TRBJ1-2; the match to TRBD1 covers 8 bases. CDR1 is MDHEN, CDR2 SYDVKM, per germline. CDR3 length: 19 residues. Trimming removed 4 bases from V and 5 bases from J; junction bases left unmatched: 21.

The sample holds one count of this clone. The rearrangement uses TRBV6-5 and TRBJ1-2; no clear D gene. Germline CDR1 and CDR2: MNHEY and SVGAGI. The CDR3 contains 14 residues. The V and J ends lost 7 bases and 0 bases respectively, with 12 bases between them. The CDR3 region is CASTDVGSNYGYTF. CDR3 sequence (DNA): TGTGCCAGCACCGACGTGGGCTCTAACTATGGCTACACCTTC.

The chain is built from TRBV5-4 and TRBJ1-1; TRBD1 matches 8 bases. The ends lost 4 bases at V and 11 bases at J; junction bases unmatched: 10. This CDR3 is 13 amino acids long. Per the germline V gene, CDR1 is SGHNT and CDR2 is YYREEE (reference sequence). CDR3: CASSLGQGLDAFF. The CDR3 DNA reads as TGTGCCAGCAGCCTCGGACAGGGCCTCGACGCTTTCTTT.

The rearrangement joins TRBV11-2 to TRBJ2-1; the match to TRBD2 covers 8 bases. Germline V gene data show CDR1 as SGHAT and CDR2 as FQNNGV. This CDR3 has 14 residues. The V segment lost 3 bases and the J segment 10 bases; nucleotides outside the gene matches: 8. The CDR3 protein is CASSFQRESKEQFF. CDR3 sequence (DNA): TGTGCCAGCAGCTTCCAGCGGGAGTCAAAGGAGCAGTTCTTC.

This rearrangement joins TRBV6-2 or TRBV6-3 to TRBJ2-7; TRBD1 matches at 9 bases. The CDR3 extends over 15 amino acids. Germline lookup yields CDR1 MNHEY and CDR2 SVGEGT. J was trimmed by 4 bases and V by 5 bases; bases with no gene match: 9. The CDR3 protein is CASSKGGQGAYEQYF. In DNA form, the CDR3 reads TGTGCCAGCAGTAAAGGGGGACAGGGAGCTTACGAGCAGTACTTC.

The chain uses TRBV18 and TRBJ1-2; a possible D gene is TRBD1 (6 bases). Germline V CDR1 and CDR2: KGHSH, LQKENI. CDR3 length equals 14 residues. V lost 2 bases and J 6 bases, leaving 13 bases between the germline ends. The CDR3 protein is CASSPLGQGNGYTF. The CDR3 DNA sequence: TGTGCCAGCTCACCATTGGGGCAGGGGAATGGCTACACCTTC.

The CDR3 DNA sequence: TGTGCCAGCAGTACCCAGGATGGGGCCAACGTCCTGACTTTC. This translates into CASSTQDGANVLTF. The rearrangement uses TRBV27 and TRBJ2-6; unclear D gene. V dropped 5 bases and J dropped 3 bases, with 8 bases sitting between them. The germline V gene encodes CDR1 MNHEY and CDR2 SMNVEV (reference sequence). The CDR3 covers 14 residues.

As to this clone: The identical CDR3 is also encoded by other nucleotide sequences in the sample. The chain uses TRBV30 and TRBJ1-5, with D unresolved. The CDR3 contains 13 residues. Trimming left V 2 bases short and J 0 bases short, with 5 bases between. The germline gives CDR1 GTSNPN, CDR2 SVGIG (reference sequence). The DNA for the CDR3 is TGTGCCTGGAGTCCCGATAGCAATCAGCCCCAGCATTTT. Translation: CAWSPDSNQPQHF.

This chain uses TRBV29-1 with TRBJ1-4, with D perhaps matching TRBD1 (5 bases). The CDR3 has 15 amino acids. V shed 7 bases and J shed 0 bases, with 15 bases lying between them. Looked up from germline, CDR1 is SQVTM and CDR2 is ANQGSEA. The CDR3 reads CSAWGPDPTNEKLFF. The CDR3 DNA reads as TGCAGCGCCTGGGGCCCGGACCCAACTAATGAAAAACTGTTTTTT.

As regards this clone: One end of the junction is discordant with germline, which a read error may explain. The V call is TRBV7-7, the J call TRBJ2-2, with a weak D call TRBD2 (6 bases). The CDR3 length is 15 residues. The germline V gene encodes CDR1 SSHAT and CDR2 FNYEAQ (reference sequence). Here the CDR3 reads CASSRLESNTGELFF. In DNA form, the CDR3 reads TGTGCTAGCAGCCGACTAGAGTCGAACACCGGGGAGCTGTTTTTT.

The J gene is TRBJ2-3, the V gene TRBV7-2; D may be TRBD2 (6 bases). The V end was cut by 0 bases, the J end by 2 bases, with 12 bases between. This CDR3 is built from 16 residues. CDR1 is SGHTA, CDR2 FQGNSA, per germline. As DNA, the CDR3 is TGTGCCAGCAGCTTAGCAGGGGCGGGGTACACAGATACGCAGTATTTT. It translates to CASSLAGAGYTDTQYF.

This sequence joins TRBV2 and TRBJ1-4; no reliable D call. From germline, CDR1 is SNHLY and CDR2 FYNNEI. V shed 8 bases and J shed 5 bases, with 15 bases lying between them. The CDR3 loop spans 14 amino acids. The CDR3 spells CASGSGGPNEKLFF. The CDR3 bases are TGTGCCAGCGGGTCGGGTGGCCCAAATGAAAAACTGTTTTTT.

This clone was seen a handful of times. This chain uses TRBV27 with TRBJ1-1; D call uncertain. Between the trimmed V and J ends, which lost 3 bases and 1 base, there was a span of 12 bases. This CDR3 has 15 amino acids. Germline CDR1 MNHEY, CDR2 SMNVEV (reference sequence). The DNA of the CDR3 is TGTGCCAGCAGTTTTTATACGGGTAGGAACACTGAAGCTTTCTTT. This codes for CASSFYTGRNTEAFF.

This rearrangement joins TRBV5-1 to TRBJ2-2; a weak D match, TRBD1 (6 bases). The germline V and J ends were trimmed by 0 bases and 7 bases, with 10 bases remaining between them. The germline V gene encodes CDR1 SGHRS and CDR2 YFSETQ. The length of the CDR3 is 14 residues. The CDR3 nucleotides read TGCGCCAGCAGCTTGGAAGCAGGGGTCGGGGAGCTGTTTTTT. It encodes CASSLEAGVGELFF. The variable domain in full, completed from reference TRBV5-1 and TRBJ2-2, reads KAGVTQTPRYLIKTRGQQVTLSCSPISGHRSVSWYQQTPGQGLQFLFEYFSETQRNKGNFPGRFSGRQFSNSRSEMNVSTLELGDSALYLCASSLEAGVGELFFGEGSRLTVL.

This clone was detected a few times. The rearrangement uses TRBV4-3 and TRBJ1-4; possible D gene TRBD1, 5 bases. This CDR3 comprises 15 residues. Germline V gene data show CDR1 as LGHNA and CDR2 as YSLEER. Trimming cost V 4 bases and J 7 bases, with 16 bases left between them. The CDR3 reads CASSRTGVLGEKLFF. The CDR3 DNA is TGCGCCAGCAGCCGAACAGGAGTCCTAGGTGAAAAACTGTTTTTT.

The rearrangement links TRBV7-2 to TRBJ2-7, with D hard to call. This CDR3 contains 13 residues. Trimming removed 5 bases at V and 5 bases at J, with 13 bases between. Germline loops: CDR1 SGHTA, CDR2 FQGNSA. The DNA of the CDR3 is TGTGCCAGCAGCCCAACCCAAATCAACGAGCAGTACTTC. Translated, it gives CASSPTQINEQYF.

This chain links TRBV4-3 with TRBJ1-5; D uncertain. Trimming pared 5 bases from V and 5 bases from J, leaving 10 bases between. Germline values: CDR1 LGHNA, CDR2 YSLEER. CDR3 length equals 13 residues. This CDR3 reads CASSTSPYQPQHF. The CDR3 DNA follows: TGCGCCAGCAGCACTTCGCCCTATCAGCCCCAGCATTTT.